A selection of T cell receptor beta chains follows, all from one sample in a study of blood T cells in healthy people across ages. In TCRdb, the 5' RACE reads were re-called with MiXCR into one record per CDR3 protein. The table lists 710,000 or so distinct CDR3 sequences, 32% of them singletons. The sequenced sample was blood. Receptor source: a woman of 80 years or more in good health. Both conserved end residues are part of each CDR3. D genes are given only for firm matches. Expanded clones are given a class, and other clones once, few, many or no size at all.

D	V	size	J	DNA	CDR3
-	TRBV5-1	many	TRBJ2-3	TGCGCCAGCAGCTTCGGTCGGGGGAGGGATACGCAGTATTTT	CASSFGRGRDTQYF
-	TRBV10-3	many	TRBJ2-3	TGTGCCACCGGGGGCCCTCGGGACACAAGCACAGATACGCAGTATTTT	CATGGPRDTSTDTQYF
-	TRBV2	-	TRBJ1-1	TGTGCCAGCAGTGGTTTCATGAACACTGAAGCTTTCTTT	CASSGFMNTEAFF
TRBD1	TRBV20-1	many	TRBJ2-7	TGCAGTGCTAGCGGGACAGGGTTCGAGCAGTACTTC	CSASGTGFEQYF
-	TRBV1	-	TRBJ2-7	TGCACCAGCAGCCAGGATTGGACTAGCGGGAGTGGCGAGCAGTACTTC	CTSSQDWTSGSGEQYF
-	TRBV6-5	-	TRBJ2-3	TGTGCCAGCACCAGCGCAGAGAGCGGAACAGATACGCAGTATTTT	CASTSAESGTDTQYF
-	TRBV4-1	-	TRBJ1-2	TGCGCCAGCAGCCACCCACGGCTAGGGGGTGCCGACTACACCTTC	CASSHPRLGGADYTF
-	TRBV27	-	TRBJ2-3	TGTGTCAGCAGTTTAGGGGGGGGCCATACGCAGTATTTT	CVSSLGGGHTQYF
-	TRBV9	many	TRBJ2-3	TGTGCCAGCAATCTTGAGGGATTATCCACAGATACGCAGTATTTT	CASNLEGLSTDTQYF
TRBD2	TRBV3-1	many	TRBJ2-1	TGTGCCAGCAGCCTGGGGGGGGGTCGGGAGCAGTTCTTC	CASSLGGGREQFF
-	TRBV7-3	-	TRBJ1-6	TGTGCCAGCAGCTCCGGCGGCTGGGATTCACCCCTCCACTTT	CASSSGGWDSPLHF
TRBD1	TRBV18	many	TRBJ1-6	TGTGCCAGCTCACCAACCGGGACAGCCGGACCCCTCCACTTT	CASSPTGTAGPLHF
-	TRBV12-3/TRBV12-4	many	TRBJ1-6	TGTGCCAGCAGTTTATTGTTAATGGGCTCACCCCTCCACTTT	CASSLLLMGSPLHF